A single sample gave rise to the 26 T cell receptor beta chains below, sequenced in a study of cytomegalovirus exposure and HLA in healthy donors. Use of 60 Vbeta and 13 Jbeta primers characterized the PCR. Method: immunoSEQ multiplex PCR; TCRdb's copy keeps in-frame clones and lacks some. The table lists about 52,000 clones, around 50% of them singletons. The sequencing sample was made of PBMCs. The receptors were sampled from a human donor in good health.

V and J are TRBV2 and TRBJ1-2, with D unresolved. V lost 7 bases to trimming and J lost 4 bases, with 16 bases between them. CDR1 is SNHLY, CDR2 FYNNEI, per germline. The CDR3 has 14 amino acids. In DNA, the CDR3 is TGTGCCAGCAATCTCCCGGCGGAATTCTATGGCTACACCTTC. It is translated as CASNLPAEFYGYTF.

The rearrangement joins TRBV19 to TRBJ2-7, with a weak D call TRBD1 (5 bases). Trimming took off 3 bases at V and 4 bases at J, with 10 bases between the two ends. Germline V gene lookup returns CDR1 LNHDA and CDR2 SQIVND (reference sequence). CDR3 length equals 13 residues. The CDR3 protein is CASSIQGTYEQYF. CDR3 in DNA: TGTGCCAGTAGTATTCAGGGAACATACGAGCAGTACTTC.

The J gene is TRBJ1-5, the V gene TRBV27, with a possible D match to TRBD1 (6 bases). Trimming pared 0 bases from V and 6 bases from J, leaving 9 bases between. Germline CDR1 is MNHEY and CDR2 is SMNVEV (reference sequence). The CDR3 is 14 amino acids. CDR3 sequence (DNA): TGTGCCAGCAGTTTATCGGGACACGGTCAGCCCCAGCATTTT. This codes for CASSLSGHGQPQHF.

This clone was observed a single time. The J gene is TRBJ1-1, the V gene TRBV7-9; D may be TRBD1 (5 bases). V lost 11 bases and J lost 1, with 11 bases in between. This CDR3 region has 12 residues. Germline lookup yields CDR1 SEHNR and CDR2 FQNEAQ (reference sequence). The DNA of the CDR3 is TGTGCCTCAACCGGGGGGAACACTGAAGCTTTCTTT. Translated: CASTGGNTEAFF. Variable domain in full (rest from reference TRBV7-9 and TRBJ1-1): DTGVSQNPRHKITKRGQNVTFRCDPISEHNRLYWYRQTLGQGPEFLTYFQNEAQLEKSRLLSDRFSAERPKGSFSTLEIQRTEQGDSAMYLCASTGGNTEAFFGQGTRLTVV.

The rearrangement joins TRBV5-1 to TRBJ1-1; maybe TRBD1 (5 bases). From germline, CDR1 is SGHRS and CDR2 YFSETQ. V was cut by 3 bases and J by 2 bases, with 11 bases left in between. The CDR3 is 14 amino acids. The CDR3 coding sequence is TGCGCCAGCAGCTCGGGGGGGTTCAACACTGAAGCTTTCTTT. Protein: CASSSGGFNTEAFF.

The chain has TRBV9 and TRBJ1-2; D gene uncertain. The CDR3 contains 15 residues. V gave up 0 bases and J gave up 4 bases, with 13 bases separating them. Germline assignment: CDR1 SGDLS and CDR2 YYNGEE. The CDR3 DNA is TGTGCCAGCAGCGTAGGGGCAACGGCCCGCTATGGCTACACCTTC. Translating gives CASSVGATARYGYTF. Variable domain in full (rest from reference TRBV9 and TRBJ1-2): DSGVTQTPKHLITATGQRVTLRCSPRSGDLSVYWYQQSLDQGLQFLIQYYNGEERAKGNILERFSAQQFPDLHSELNLSSLELGDSALYFCASSVGATARYGYTFGSGTRLTVV.

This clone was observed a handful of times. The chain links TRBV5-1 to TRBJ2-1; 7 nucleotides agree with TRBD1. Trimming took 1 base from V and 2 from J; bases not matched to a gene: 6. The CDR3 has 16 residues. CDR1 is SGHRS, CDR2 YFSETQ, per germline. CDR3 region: CASSLQGDRAYNEQFF. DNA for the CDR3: TGCGCCAGCAGCTTGCAGGGGGACAGAGCCTACAATGAGCAGTTCTTC.

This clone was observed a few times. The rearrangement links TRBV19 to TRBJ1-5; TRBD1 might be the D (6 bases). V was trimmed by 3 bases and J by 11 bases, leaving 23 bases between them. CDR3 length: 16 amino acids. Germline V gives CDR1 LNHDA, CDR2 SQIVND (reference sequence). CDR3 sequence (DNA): TGTGCCAGTAGTATCAACCCAGGGGCCCAGGGTAGGTCCCAGCATTTT. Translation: CASSINPGAQGRSQHF. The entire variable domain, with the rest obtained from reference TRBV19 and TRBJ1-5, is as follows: DGGITQSPKYLFRKEGQNVTLSCEQNLNHDAMYWYRQDPGQGLRLIYYSQIVNDFQKGDIAEGYSVSREKKESFPLTVTSAQKNPTAFYLCASSINPGAQGRSQHFGDGTRLSIL.

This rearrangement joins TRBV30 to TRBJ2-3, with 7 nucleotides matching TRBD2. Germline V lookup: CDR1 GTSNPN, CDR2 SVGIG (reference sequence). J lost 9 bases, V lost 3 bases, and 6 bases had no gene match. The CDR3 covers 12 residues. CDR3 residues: CAWRMPSGTQYF. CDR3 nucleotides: TGTGCCTGGAGGATGCCTAGCGGAACGCAGTATTTT.

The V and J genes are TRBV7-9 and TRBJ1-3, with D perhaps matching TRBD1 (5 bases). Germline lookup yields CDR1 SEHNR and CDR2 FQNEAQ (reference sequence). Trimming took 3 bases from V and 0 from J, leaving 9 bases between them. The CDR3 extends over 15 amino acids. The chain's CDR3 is CASSFGHLSGNTIYF. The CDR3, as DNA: TGTGCCAGCAGCTTCGGACACCTCTCTGGAAACACCATATATTTT.

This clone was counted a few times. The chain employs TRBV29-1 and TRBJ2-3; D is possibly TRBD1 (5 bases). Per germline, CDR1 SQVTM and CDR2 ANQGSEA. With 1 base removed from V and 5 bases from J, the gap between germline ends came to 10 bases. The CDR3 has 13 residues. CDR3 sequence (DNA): TGCAGCGTTGAAGCGACAGAGTTAGATACGCAGTATTTT. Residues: CSVEATELDTQYF.

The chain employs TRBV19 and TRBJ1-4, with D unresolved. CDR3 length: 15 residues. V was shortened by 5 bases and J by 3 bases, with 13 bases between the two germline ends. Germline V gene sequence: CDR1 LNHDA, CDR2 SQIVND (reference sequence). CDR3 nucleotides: TGTGCCAGTAGTCCCCGGGATTCGGCTAATGAAAAACTGTTTTTT. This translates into CASSPRDSANEKLFF.

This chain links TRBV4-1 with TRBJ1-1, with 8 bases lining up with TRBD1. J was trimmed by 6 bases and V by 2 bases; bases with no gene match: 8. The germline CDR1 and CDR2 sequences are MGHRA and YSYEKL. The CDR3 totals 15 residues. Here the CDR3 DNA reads TGCGCCAGCAGCCAACGCGGGCAGGGGGCCGCTGAAGCTTTCTTT. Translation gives CASSQRGQGAAEAFF.

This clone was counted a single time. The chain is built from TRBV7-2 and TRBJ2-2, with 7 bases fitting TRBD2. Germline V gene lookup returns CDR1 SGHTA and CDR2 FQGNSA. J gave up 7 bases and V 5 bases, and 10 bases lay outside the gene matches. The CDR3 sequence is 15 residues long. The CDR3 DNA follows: TGTGCCAGCAGCGTCCGGACTAGTCACGGCGGGGAGCTGTTTTTT. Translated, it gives CASSVRTSHGGELFF.

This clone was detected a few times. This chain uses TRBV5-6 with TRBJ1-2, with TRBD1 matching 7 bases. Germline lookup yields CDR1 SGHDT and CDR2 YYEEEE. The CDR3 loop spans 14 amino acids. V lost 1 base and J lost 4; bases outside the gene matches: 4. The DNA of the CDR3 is TGTGCCAGCAGCTTGTCCGGGACAGCCTATGGCTACACCTTC. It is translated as CASSLSGTAYGYTF.

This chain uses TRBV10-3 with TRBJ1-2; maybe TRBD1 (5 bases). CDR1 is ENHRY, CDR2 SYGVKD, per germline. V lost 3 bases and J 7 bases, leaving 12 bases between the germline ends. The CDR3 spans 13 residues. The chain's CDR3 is CAISDQGVGGYTF. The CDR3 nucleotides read TGTGCCATCAGTGATCAGGGTGTAGGTGGCTACACCTTC.

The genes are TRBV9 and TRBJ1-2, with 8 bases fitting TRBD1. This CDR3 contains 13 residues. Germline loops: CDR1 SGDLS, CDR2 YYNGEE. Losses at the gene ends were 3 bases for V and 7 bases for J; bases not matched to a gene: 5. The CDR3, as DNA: TGTGCCAGCAGCGACAGGGGGAGGCCTGGCTACACCTTC. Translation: CASSDRGRPGYTF.

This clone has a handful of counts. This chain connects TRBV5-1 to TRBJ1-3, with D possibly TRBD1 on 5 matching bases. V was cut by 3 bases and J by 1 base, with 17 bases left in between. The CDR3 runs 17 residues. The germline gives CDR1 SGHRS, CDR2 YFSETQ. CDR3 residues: CASSSGGVGRSGNTIYF. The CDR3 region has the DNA TGCGCCAGCAGCTCTGGAGGGGTCGGTCGATCTGGAAACACCATATATTTT.

CDR3: CASSQELAGVRDTQYF. The CDR3 DNA sequence: TGTGCCAGCAGCCAAGAACTAGCGGGAGTACGAGATACGCAGTATTTT. V and J are TRBV14 and TRBJ2-3; 11 bases map to TRBD2. CDR3 length equals 16 residues. Germline assignment: CDR1 SGHDN and CDR2 FVKESK. The trim removed 0 bases at V and 5 bases at J, leaving 4 bases unmatched.

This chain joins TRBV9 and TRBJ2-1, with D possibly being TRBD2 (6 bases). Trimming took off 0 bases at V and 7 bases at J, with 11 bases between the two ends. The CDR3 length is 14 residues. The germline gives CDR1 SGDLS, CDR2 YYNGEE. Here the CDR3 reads CASSVEWAGNEQFF. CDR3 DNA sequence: TGTGCCAGCAGCGTAGAGTGGGCGGGAAATGAGCAGTTCTTC. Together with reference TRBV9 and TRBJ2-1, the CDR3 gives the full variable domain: DSGVTQTPKHLITATGQRVTLRCSPRSGDLSVYWYQQSLDQGLQFLIQYYNGEERAKGNILERFSAQQFPDLHSELNLSSLELGDSALYFCASSVEWAGNEQFFGPGTRLTVL.

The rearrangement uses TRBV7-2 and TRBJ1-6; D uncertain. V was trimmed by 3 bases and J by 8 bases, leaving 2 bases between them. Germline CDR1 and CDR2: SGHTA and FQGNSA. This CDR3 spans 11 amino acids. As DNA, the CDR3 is TGTGCCAGCAGCTTCGATTCACCCCTCCACTTT. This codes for CASSFDSPLHF.

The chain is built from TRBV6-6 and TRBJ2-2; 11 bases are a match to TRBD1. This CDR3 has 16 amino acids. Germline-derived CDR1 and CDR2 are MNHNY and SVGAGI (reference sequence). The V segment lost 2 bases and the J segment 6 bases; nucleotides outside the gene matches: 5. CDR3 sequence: CASSYAPGQGAGELFF. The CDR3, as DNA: TGTGCCAGCAGTTACGCCCCGGGACAGGGGGCCGGGGAGCTGTTTTTT.

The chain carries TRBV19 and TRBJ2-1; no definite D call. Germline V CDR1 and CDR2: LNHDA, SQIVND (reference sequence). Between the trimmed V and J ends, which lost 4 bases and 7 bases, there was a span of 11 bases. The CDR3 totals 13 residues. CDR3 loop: CASSTTRINEQFF. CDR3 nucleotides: TGTGCCAGTAGTACAACCAGGATTAATGAGCAGTTCTTC.

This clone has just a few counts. The CDR3 loop reads CAWNRQGMNYGYTF. The CDR3 region has the DNA TGTGCCTGGAACCGACAGGGGATGAACTATGGCTACACCTTC. The rearrangement uses TRBV30 and TRBJ1-2; 8 nucleotides match TRBD1. Germline CDR1 and CDR2: GTSNPN and SVGIG (reference sequence). Trimming at V came to 4 bases and at J to 2 bases, leaving 6 bases not matched to a gene. The CDR3 has 14 residues.

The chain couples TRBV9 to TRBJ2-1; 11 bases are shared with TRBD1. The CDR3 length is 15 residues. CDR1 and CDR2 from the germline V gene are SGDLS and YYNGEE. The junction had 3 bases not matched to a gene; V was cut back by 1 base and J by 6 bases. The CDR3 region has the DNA TGTGCCAGCAGCGTATCTGGGACAGGGGGCAATGAGCAGTTCTTC. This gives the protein CASSVSGTGGNEQFF. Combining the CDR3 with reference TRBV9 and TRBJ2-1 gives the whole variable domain DSGVTQTPKHLITATGQRVTLRCSPRSGDLSVYWYQQSLDQGLQFLIQYYNGEERAKGNILERFSAQQFPDLHSELNLSSLELGDSALYFCASSVSGTGGNEQFFGPGTRLTVL.

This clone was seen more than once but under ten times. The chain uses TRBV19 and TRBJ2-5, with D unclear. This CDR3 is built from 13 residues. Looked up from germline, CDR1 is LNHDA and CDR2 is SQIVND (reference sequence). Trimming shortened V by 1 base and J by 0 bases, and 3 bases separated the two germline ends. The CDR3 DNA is TGTGCCAGTAGTATAGCTTACCAAGAGACCCAGTACTTC. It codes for CASSIAYQETQYF. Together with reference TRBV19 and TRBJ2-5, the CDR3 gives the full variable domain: DGGITQSPKYLFRKEGQNVTLSCEQNLNHDAMYWYRQDPGQGLRLIYYSQIVNDFQKGDIAEGYSVSREKKESFPLTVTSAQKNPTAFYLCASSIAYQETQYFGPGTRLLVL.